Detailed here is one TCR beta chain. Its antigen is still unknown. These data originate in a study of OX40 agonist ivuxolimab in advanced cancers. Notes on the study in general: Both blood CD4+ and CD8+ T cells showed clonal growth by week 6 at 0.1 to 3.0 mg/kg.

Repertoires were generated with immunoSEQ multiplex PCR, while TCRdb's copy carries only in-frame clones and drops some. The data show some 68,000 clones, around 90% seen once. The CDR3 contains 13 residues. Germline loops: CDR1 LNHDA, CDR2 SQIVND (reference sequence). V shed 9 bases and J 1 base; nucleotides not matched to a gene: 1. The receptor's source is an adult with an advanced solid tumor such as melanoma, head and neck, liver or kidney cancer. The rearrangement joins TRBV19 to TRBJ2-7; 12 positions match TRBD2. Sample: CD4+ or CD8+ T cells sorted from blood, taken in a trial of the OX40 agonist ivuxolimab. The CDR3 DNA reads TGTGCCAGCGGACTAGCGGGATCCTACGAGCAGTACTTC. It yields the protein CASGLAGSYEQYF. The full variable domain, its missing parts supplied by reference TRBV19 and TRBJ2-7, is DGGITQSPKYLFRKEGQNVTLSCEQNLNHDAMYWYRQDPGQGLRLIYYSQIVNDFQKGDIAEGYSVSREKKESFPLTVTSAQKNPTAFYLCASGLAGSYEQYFGPGTRLTVT.